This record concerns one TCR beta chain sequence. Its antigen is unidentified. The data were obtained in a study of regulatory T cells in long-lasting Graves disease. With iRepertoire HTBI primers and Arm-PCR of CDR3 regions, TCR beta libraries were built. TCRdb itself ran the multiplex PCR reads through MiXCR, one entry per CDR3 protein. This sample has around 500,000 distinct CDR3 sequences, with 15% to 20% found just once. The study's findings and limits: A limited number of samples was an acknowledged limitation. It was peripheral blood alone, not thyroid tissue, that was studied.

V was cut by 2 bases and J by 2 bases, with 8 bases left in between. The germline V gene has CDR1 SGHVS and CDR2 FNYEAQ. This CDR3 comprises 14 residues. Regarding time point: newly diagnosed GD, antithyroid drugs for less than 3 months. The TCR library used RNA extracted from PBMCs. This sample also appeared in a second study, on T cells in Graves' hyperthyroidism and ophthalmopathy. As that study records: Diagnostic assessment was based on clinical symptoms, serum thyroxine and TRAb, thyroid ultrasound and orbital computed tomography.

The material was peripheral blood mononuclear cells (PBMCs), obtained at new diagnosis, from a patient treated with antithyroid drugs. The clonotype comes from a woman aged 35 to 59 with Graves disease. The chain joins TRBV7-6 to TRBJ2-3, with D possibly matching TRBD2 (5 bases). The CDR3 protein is CASSLTLDTDTQYF. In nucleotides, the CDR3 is TGTGCCAGCAGCTTAACACTAGACACAGATACGCAGTATTTT.